Listed below are T cell receptor beta chains from one sample, sequenced in a study of blood T cell repertoires in COVID-19. Generated by immunoSEQ multiplex PCR, the TCRdb table keeps only in-frame clones and is missing some. Among about 100,000 clones listed, 60% to 85% were seen once. The sequenced sample consisted of peripheral blood. The origin of the receptors is a man over 45 who had recovered from COVID-19. Both conserved end residues are part of each CDR3. A D gene is named only where the DNA matches it firmly. Only some rows state a clone size, as once, few, many or a class for expanded clones.

J gene: TRBJ1-3; clone size: -; V gene: TRBV13; D gene: -; CDR3 protein: CASSLRSGYGNTIYF; CDR3 DNA: TGTGCCAGCAGCTTAAGGTCAGGGTATGGAAACACCATATATTTT
J gene: TRBJ1-1; clone size: -; V gene: TRBV11-3; D gene: -; CDR3 protein: CASSPPGRYEAFF; CDR3 DNA: TGTGCCAGCAGCCCCCCGGGTAGATATGAAGCTTTCTTT
J gene: TRBJ1-2; clone size: -; V gene: TRBV5-1; D gene: -; CDR3 protein: CASSFGQGGGYTF; CDR3 DNA: TGCGCCAGCAGCTTCGGGCAGGGAGGCGGCTACACCTTC
J gene: TRBJ1-1; clone size: -; V gene: TRBV6-5; D gene: -; CDR3 protein: CASTRGGVNTEAFF; CDR3 DNA: TGTGCCAGCACCCGAGGAGGGGTGAACACTGAAGCTTTCTTT
J gene: TRBJ1-1; clone size: -; V gene: TRBV6-6; D gene: -; CDR3 protein: CASSGPGDTEAFF; CDR3 DNA: TGTGCCAGCAGTGGTCCCGGGGACACTGAAGCTTTCTTT
J gene: TRBJ1-5; clone size: -; V gene: TRBV29-1; D gene: -; CDR3 protein: CSVVWTGRSNQPQHF; CDR3 DNA: TGCAGCGTTGTGTGGACGGGGAGGAGCAATCAGCCCCAGCATTTT
J gene: TRBJ1-5; clone size: few; V gene: TRBV2; D gene: -; CDR3 protein: CASSSPGSGNNQPQHF; CDR3 DNA: TGTGCCAGCAGTTCCCCAGGGTCAGGGAACAATCAGCCCCAGCATTTT
J gene: TRBJ2-7; clone size: -; V gene: TRBV7-3; D gene: -; CDR3 protein: CASSLTRDYEQYF; CDR3 DNA: TGTGCCAGCAGCTTAACGCGGGATTACGAGCAGTACTTC
J gene: TRBJ1-1; clone size: -; V gene: TRBV30; D gene: -; CDR3 protein: CAWSGWGAEAFF; CDR3 DNA: TGTGCCTGGAGCGGATGGGGGGCTGAAGCTTTCTTT
J gene: TRBJ2-3; clone size: -; V gene: TRBV7-2; D gene: -; CDR3 protein: CASRRTTSTDTQYF; CDR3 DNA: TGTGCCAGCAGACGGACTACTAGCACAGATACGCAGTATTTT
J gene: TRBJ2-7; clone size: -; V gene: TRBV4-2; D gene: TRBD2; CDR3 protein: CASSQGNSGSYEQYF; CDR3 DNA: TGTGCCAGCAGCCAGGGTAATAGCGGGAGCTACGAGCAGTACTTC
J gene: TRBJ2-3; clone size: -; V gene: TRBV24-1; D gene: TRBD2; CDR3 protein: CATSDWGLAGVRGTDTQYF; CDR3 DNA: TGTGCCACCAGTGATTGGGGACTAGCGGGAGTGAGGGGCACAGATACGCAGTATTTT
J gene: TRBJ1-2; clone size: -; V gene: TRBV10-3; D gene: TRBD1; CDR3 protein: CATFPGQTLIGYTF; CDR3 DNA: TGTGCCACCTTCCCGGGACAGACTTTAATTGGCTACACCTTC
J gene: TRBJ2-2; clone size: -; V gene: TRBV18; D gene: -; CDR3 protein: CASSPQSPGELFF; CDR3 DNA: TGTGCCAGCTCACCGCAGTCGCCCGGGGAGCTGTTTTTT
J gene: TRBJ2-7; clone size: -; V gene: TRBV7-2; D gene: -; CDR3 protein: CASSLLYEQYF; CDR3 DNA: TGTGCCAGCAGCCTCCTCTACGAGCAGTACTTC
J gene: TRBJ2-5; clone size: -; V gene: TRBV10-3; D gene: TRBD2; CDR3 protein: CATREEETQYF; CDR3 DNA: TGTGCCACCCGGGAGGAAGAGACCCAGTACTTC
J gene: TRBJ2-7; clone size: many; V gene: TRBV27; D gene: TRBD1; CDR3 protein: CASSTATGYEQYF; CDR3 DNA: TGTGCCAGCAGTACCGCGACAGGGTACGAGCAGTACTTC
J gene: TRBJ2-7; clone size: -; V gene: TRBV27; D gene: -; CDR3 protein: CASSYAGQRGLNEQYF; CDR3 DNA: TGTGCCAGCAGTTACGCCGGACAAAGGGGTTTAAACGAGCAGTACTTC
J gene: TRBJ1-1; clone size: few; V gene: TRBV18; D gene: -; CDR3 protein: CASSPYGETGTEAFF; CDR3 DNA: TGTGCCAGCTCACCATACGGGGAGACGGGGACTGAAGCTTTCTTT
J gene: TRBJ2-1; clone size: -; V gene: TRBV18; D gene: TRBD2; CDR3 protein: CASSPRTTSGRASEQFF; CDR3 DNA: TGTGCCAGCTCACCACGGACGACTAGCGGGAGGGCCAGTGAGCAGTTCTTC
J gene: TRBJ2-3; clone size: -; V gene: TRBV5-4; D gene: TRBD2; CDR3 protein: CASSLAGGSTDTQYF; CDR3 DNA: TGTGCCAGCAGCCTAGCGGGGGGGAGCACAGATACGCAGTATTTT
J gene: TRBJ2-1; clone size: -; V gene: TRBV19; D gene: -; CDR3 protein: CASSIAASGIYNEQFF; CDR3 DNA: TGTGCCAGTAGTATAGCGGCTTCGGGGATTTACAATGAGCAGTTCTTC
J gene: TRBJ2-3; clone size: -; V gene: TRBV2; D gene: TRBD2; CDR3 protein: CASRATSGENTQYF; CDR3 DNA: TGTGCCAGCAGAGCTACTAGCGGGGAGAATACGCAGTATTTT
J gene: TRBJ1-3; clone size: -; V gene: TRBV19; D gene: -; CDR3 protein: CASSIGGTIYF; CDR3 DNA: TGTGCCAGTAGTATAGGCGGCACCATATATTTT
J gene: TRBJ1-6; clone size: once; V gene: TRBV30; D gene: -; CDR3 protein: CAWSVGDNSPLHF; CDR3 DNA: TGTGCCTGGAGTGTGGGCGATAATTCACCCCTCCACTTT
J gene: TRBJ2-1; clone size: -; V gene: TRBV4-1; D gene: TRBD1; CDR3 protein: CASSQGRTGTNEQFF; CDR3 DNA: TGCGCCAGCAGCCAAGGCAGGACAGGTACCAATGAGCAGTTCTTC
J gene: TRBJ1-6; clone size: -; V gene: TRBV10-3; D gene: TRBD1; CDR3 protein: CAISESQGAPLHF; CDR3 DNA: TGTGCCATCAGTGAGTCGCAGGGGGCACCCCTCCACTTT
J gene: TRBJ2-7; clone size: -; V gene: TRBV15; D gene: -; CDR3 protein: CATSLSRGDSYEQYF; CDR3 DNA: TGTGCCACCAGCTTGTCCAGGGGCGACTCCTACGAGCAGTACTTC
J gene: TRBJ1-2; clone size: -; V gene: TRBV19; D gene: TRBD1; CDR3 protein: CASSRSQGNYGYTF; CDR3 DNA: TGTGCCAGTAGTAGGTCACAGGGGAACTATGGCTACACCTTC
J gene: TRBJ2-3; clone size: -; V gene: TRBV6-5; D gene: -; CDR3 protein: CASSYSISADTQYF; CDR3 DNA: TGTGCCAGCAGTTACTCGATCAGCGCAGATACGCAGTATTTT
J gene: TRBJ1-1; clone size: -; V gene: TRBV9; D gene: -; CDR3 protein: CASSVGRGAAEAFF; CDR3 DNA: TGTGCCAGCAGCGTAGGCCGGGGGGCCGCTGAAGCTTTCTTT
J gene: TRBJ1-1; clone size: -; V gene: TRBV10-3; D gene: -; CDR3 protein: CLRGGRGANAAFF; CDR3 DNA: TGCCTGCGGGGGGGGCGGGGGGCCAATGCAGCTTTCTTT
J gene: TRBJ1-6; clone size: -; V gene: TRBV3-1/TRBV3-2; D gene: TRBD1; CDR3 protein: CASSQVLTGVSSPLHF; CDR3 DNA: TGTGCCAGCAGCCAAGTACTTACAGGGGTAAGTTCACCCCTCCACTTT
J gene: TRBJ2-2; clone size: -; V gene: TRBV9; D gene: TRBD2; CDR3 protein: CASSVVAGDNTGELFF; CDR3 DNA: TGTGCCAGCAGCGTAGTCGCGGGAGATAACACCGGGGAGCTGTTTTTT
J gene: TRBJ1-1; clone size: -; V gene: TRBV28; D gene: -; CDR3 protein: CASIDSHNTEAFF; CDR3 DNA: TGTGCCAGCATCGACAGTCATAACACTGAAGCTTTCTTT
J gene: TRBJ2-7; clone size: -; V gene: TRBV11-3; D gene: -; CDR3 protein: CASSLLAGSEQYF; CDR3 DNA: TGTGCCAGCAGCTTATTGGCGGGGAGCGAGCAGTACTTC
J gene: TRBJ2-4; clone size: -; V gene: TRBV7-2; D gene: -; CDR3 protein: CATRAASKNIQYF; CDR3 DNA: TGTGCCACCCGAGCGGCAAGCAAAAACATTCAGTACTTC
J gene: TRBJ1-2; clone size: few; V gene: TRBV4-1; D gene: -; CDR3 protein: CASSQEQGPAYYGYTF; CDR3 DNA: TGCGCCAGCAGCCAAGAGCAGGGCCCCGCTTACTATGGCTACACCTTC
J gene: TRBJ2-1; clone size: few; V gene: TRBV5-1; D gene: TRBD2; CDR3 protein: CASSLGGSGNEQFF; CDR3 DNA: TGCGCCAGCAGCTTAGGCGGGAGTGGGAATGAGCAGTTCTTC
J gene: TRBJ1-6; clone size: -; V gene: TRBV2; D gene: TRBD1; CDR3 protein: CASNGQANSPLHF; CDR3 DNA: TGTGCCAGCAACGGACAGGCGAATTCACCCCTCCACTTT
J gene: TRBJ2-1; clone size: -; V gene: TRBV25-1; D gene: TRBD2; CDR3 protein: CASSPGLAGGRGNEQFF; CDR3 DNA: TGTGCCAGCAGTCCGGGACTAGCGGGAGGGAGAGGCAATGAGCAGTTCTTC
J gene: TRBJ1-2; clone size: few; V gene: TRBV10-3; D gene: -; CDR3 protein: CAINSDSHYGYTF; CDR3 DNA: TGTGCCATCAACTCCGACAGCCACTATGGCTACACCTTC
J gene: TRBJ2-1; clone size: -; V gene: TRBV9; D gene: -; CDR3 protein: CASSPMGPYNEQFF; CDR3 DNA: TGTGCCAGCAGCCCCATGGGGCCCTACAATGAGCAGTTCTTC
J gene: TRBJ1-1; clone size: -; V gene: TRBV6-2/TRBV6-3; D gene: -; CDR3 protein: CASSYGGLYTEAFF; CDR3 DNA: TGTGCCAGCAGTTACGGGGGGTTGTACACTGAAGCTTTCTTT
J gene: TRBJ2-7; clone size: -; V gene: TRBV19; D gene: -; CDR3 protein: CASSTAFGIHTEGQYF; CDR3 DNA: TGTGCCAGTAGTACCGCCTTTGGTATACACACAGAGGGGCAGTACTTC
J gene: TRBJ1-2; clone size: -; V gene: TRBV2; D gene: -; CDR3 protein: CASSEGLEGYGYTF; CDR3 DNA: TGTGCCAGCAGTGAAGGGCTGGAGGGATACGGCTACACCTTC
J gene: TRBJ2-1; clone size: -; V gene: TRBV7-2; D gene: -; CDR3 protein: CASSLRSDAYNEQFF; CDR3 DNA: TGTGCCAGCAGCTTAAGAAGCGACGCCTACAATGAGCAGTTCTTC
J gene: TRBJ2-7; clone size: -; V gene: TRBV2; D gene: -; CDR3 protein: CASSAWGDLYEQYF; CDR3 DNA: TGTGCCAGCAGTGCTTGGGGGGATCTCTACGAGCAGTACTTC
J gene: TRBJ1-1; clone size: once; V gene: TRBV28; D gene: -; CDR3 protein: CASSIPGGKRLNTEAFF; CDR3 DNA: TGTGCCAGCAGTATACCCGGGGGGAAGAGGTTGAACACTGAAGCTTTCTTT
J gene: TRBJ1-4; clone size: -; V gene: TRBV30; D gene: -; CDR3 protein: CAWSIPRQSNEKLFF; CDR3 DNA: TGTGCCTGGAGTATCCCCCGACAGTCTAATGAAAAACTGTTTTTT
J gene: TRBJ2-5; clone size: -; V gene: TRBV6-2/TRBV6-3; D gene: TRBD2; CDR3 protein: CASSPLWGTSEATQYF; CDR3 DNA: TGTGCCAGCAGCCCTCTCTGGGGGACTAGCGAAGCGACCCAGTACTTC
J gene: TRBJ2-5; clone size: -; V gene: TRBV28; D gene: TRBD2; CDR3 protein: CASSLGPGGQETQYF; CDR3 DNA: TGTGCCAGCAGTTTGGGTCCGGGGGGCCAAGAGACCCAGTACTTC